This T cell receptor (beta chain) was profiled in a study of siplizumab effects on memory and regulatory T cells. CDR3 length: 15 amino acids. Germline lookup yields CDR1 SGHRS and CDR2 YFSETQ. With 4 bases clipped from V and 3 bases from J, the junction kept 6 bases outside the gene matches. TCRdb's table, derived via immunoSEQ multiplex PCR, lists solely in-frame clones and lacks some. The sample yields some 100,000 clones, 85% to 95% seen once. Notes on this clone: What it recognizes is unknown.

Study-level results: Tracing alloreactive clones into unstimulated subsets worked for only a minor fraction of them.

J is TRBJ2-7 and V is TRBV5-1; 11 bases are a match to TRBD2. This receptor was obtained from a human donor in good health. The sequencing input was non-Treg CD4+ T cells sorted from blood. The CDR3 loop reads CASSPDGTSGYEQYF. The DNA of the CDR3 is TGCGCCAGCAGCCCGGATGGGACTAGCGGCTACGAGCAGTACTTC.